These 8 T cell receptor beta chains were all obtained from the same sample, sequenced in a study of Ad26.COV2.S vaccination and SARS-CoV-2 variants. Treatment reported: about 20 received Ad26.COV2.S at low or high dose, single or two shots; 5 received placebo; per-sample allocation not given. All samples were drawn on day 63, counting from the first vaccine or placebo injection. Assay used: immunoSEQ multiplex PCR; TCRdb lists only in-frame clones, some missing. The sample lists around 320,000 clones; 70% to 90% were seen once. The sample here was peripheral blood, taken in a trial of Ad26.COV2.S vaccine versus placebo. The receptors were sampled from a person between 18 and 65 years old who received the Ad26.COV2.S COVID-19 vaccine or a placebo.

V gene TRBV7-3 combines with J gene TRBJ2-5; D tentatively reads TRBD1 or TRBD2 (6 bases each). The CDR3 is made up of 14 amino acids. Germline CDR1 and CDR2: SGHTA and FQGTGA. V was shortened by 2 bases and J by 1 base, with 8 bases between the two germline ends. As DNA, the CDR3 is TGTGCCAGCAGCTTAGGGGGGCGCCAAGAGACCCAGTACTTC. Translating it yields CASSLGGRQETQYF.

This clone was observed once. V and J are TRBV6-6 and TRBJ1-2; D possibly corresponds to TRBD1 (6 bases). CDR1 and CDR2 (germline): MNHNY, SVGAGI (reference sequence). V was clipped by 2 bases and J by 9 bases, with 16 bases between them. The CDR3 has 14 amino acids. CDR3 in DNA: TGTGCCAGCAGTTACCGGGGGCGTCCACGGAGCTACACCTTC. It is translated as CASSYRGRPRSYTF.

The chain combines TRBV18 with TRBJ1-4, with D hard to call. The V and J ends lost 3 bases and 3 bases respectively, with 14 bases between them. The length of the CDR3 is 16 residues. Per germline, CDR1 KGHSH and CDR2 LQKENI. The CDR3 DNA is TGTGCCAGCTCACCTTACCCGGGAGAAGCTAATGAAAAACTGTTTTTT. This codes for CASSPYPGEANEKLFF.

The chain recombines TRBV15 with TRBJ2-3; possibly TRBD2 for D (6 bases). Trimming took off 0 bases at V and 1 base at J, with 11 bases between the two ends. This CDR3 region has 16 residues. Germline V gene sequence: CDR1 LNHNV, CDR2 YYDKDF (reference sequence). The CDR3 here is CATSRDRWEGTDTQYF. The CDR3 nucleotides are TGTGCCACCAGCAGAGATCGGTGGGAGGGCACAGATACGCAGTATTTT. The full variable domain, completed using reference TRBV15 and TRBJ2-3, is DAMVIQNPRYQVTQFGKPVTLSCSQTLNHNVMYWYQQKSSQAPKLLFHYYDKDFNNEADTPDNFQSRRPNTSFCFLDIRSPGLGDTAMYLCATSRDRWEGTDTQYFGPGTRLTVL.

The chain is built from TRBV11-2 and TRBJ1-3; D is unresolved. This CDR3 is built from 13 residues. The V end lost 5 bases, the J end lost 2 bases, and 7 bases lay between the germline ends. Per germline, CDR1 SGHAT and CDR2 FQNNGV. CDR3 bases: TGTGCCAGCAGCGCGCAGGCTGGAAACACCATATATTTT. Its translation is CASSAQAGNTIYF.

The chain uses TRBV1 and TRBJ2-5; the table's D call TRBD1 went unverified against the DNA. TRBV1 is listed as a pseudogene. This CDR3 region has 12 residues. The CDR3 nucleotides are TGCACCACCACAGCCGTCAGAGAGACCCAGTACTTC. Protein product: CTTTAVRETQYF.

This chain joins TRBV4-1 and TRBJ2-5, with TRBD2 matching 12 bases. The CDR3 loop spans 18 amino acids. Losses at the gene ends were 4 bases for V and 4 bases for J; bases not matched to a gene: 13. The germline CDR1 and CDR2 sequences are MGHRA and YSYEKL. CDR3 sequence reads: CASSLLAGGLQRSETQYF. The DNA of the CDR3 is TGCGCCAGCAGCCTTCTAGCGGGGGGGCTACAAAGGTCAGAGACCCAGTACTTC.

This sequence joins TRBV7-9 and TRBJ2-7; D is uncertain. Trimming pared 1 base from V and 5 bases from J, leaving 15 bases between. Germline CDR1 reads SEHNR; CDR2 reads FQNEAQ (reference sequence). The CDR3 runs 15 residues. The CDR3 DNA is TGTGCCAGCAGCTTAGGCTCCGTACATCAGGACGAGCAGTACTTC. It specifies CASSLGSVHQDEQYF.